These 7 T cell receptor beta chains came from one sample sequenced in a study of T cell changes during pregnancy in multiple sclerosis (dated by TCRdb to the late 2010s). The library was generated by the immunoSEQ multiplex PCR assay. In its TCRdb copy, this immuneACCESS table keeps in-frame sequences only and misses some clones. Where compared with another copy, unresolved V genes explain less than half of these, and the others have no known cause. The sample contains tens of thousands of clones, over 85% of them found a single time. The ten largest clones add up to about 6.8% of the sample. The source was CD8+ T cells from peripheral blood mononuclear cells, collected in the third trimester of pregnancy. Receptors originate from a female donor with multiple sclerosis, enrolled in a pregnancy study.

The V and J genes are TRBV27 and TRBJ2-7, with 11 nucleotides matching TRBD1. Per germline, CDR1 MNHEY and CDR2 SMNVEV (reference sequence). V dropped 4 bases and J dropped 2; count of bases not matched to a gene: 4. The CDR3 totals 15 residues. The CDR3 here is CASSSPGQGAYEQYF. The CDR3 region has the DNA TGTGCCAGCAGTTCGCCGGGACAGGGGGCCTACGAGCAGTACTTC.

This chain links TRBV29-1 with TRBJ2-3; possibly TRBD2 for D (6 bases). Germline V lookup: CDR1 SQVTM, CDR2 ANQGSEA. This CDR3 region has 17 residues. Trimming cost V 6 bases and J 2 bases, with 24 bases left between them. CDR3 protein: CSVPTSGSPKYTDTQYF. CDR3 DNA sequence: TGCAGCGTCCCGACTAGTGGTAGCCCTAAATACACAGATACGCAGTATTTT.

This chain's CDR3 is CASSKKGGRSTDTQYF. The CDR3, as DNA: TGTGCCAGCAGCAAAAAAGGGGGACGAAGCACAGATACGCAGTATTTT. The rearrangement links TRBV21-1 to TRBJ2-3; TRBD1 was called by the table and not checked on the DNA. TRBV21-1 constitutes a pseudogene. CDR3 length: 16 amino acids.

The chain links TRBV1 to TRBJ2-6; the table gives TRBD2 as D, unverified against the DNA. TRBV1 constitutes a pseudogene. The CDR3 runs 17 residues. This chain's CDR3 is CTSRVRRAQSRANVLTF. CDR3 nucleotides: TGCACCAGCAGAGTGCGGCGTGCACAAAGTCGGGCCAACGTCCTGACTTTC.

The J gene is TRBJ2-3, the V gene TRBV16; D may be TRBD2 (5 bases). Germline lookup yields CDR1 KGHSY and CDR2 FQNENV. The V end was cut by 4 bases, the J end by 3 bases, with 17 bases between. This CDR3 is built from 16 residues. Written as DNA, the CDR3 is TGTGCCAGCAGCCCTAGCCACGAGTCTTGGACAGATACGCAGTATTTT. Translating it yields CASSPSHESWTDTQYF. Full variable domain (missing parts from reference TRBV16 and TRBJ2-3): GEEVAQTPKHLVRGEGQKAKLYCAPIKGHSYVFWYQQVLKNEFKFLISFQNENVFDETGMPKERFSAKCLPNSPCSLEIQATKLEDSAVYFCASSPSHESWTDTQYFGPGTRLTVL.

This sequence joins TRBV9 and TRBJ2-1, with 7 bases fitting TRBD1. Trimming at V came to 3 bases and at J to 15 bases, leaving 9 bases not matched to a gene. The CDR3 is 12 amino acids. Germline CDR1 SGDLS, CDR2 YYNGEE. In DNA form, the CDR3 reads TGTGCCAGCAGCGCAAGGCCAGGGGGTTTGTTCTTC. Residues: CASSARPGGLFF.

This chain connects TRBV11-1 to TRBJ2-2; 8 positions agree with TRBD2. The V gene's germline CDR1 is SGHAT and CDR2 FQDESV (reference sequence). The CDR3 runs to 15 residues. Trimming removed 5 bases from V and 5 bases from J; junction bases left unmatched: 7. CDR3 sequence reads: CASSVSGGPTGELFF. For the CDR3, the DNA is TGTGCCAGCAGCGTATCGGGGGGGCCGACCGGGGAGCTGTTTTTT.